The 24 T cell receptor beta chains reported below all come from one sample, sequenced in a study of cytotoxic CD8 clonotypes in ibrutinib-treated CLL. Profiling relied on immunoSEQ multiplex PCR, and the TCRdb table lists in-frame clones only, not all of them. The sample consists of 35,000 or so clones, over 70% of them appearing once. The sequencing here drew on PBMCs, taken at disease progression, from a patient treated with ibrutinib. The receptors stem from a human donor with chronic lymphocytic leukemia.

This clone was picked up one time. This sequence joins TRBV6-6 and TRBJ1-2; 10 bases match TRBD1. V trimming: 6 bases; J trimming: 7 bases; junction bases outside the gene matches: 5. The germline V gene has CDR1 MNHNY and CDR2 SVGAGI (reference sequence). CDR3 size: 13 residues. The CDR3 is CASSLTGGRGYTF. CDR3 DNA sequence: TGTGCCAGCAGCCTGACAGGGGGCCGTGGCTACACCTTC.

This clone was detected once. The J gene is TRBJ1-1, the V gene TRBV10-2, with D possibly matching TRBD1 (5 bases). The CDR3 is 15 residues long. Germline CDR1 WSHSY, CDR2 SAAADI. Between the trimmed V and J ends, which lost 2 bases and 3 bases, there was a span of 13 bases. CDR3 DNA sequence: TGCGCCAGCAGTGAGAGACAAGGGACTGACACTGAAGCTTTCTTT. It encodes CASSERQGTDTEAFF.

The CDR3 nucleotides read TGCGCCAGCAGCTCCCACGGGACGGGTAACACTGAAGCTTTCTTT. Protein sequence: CASSSHGTGNTEAFF. V gene TRBV5-1 combines with J gene TRBJ1-1; the D gene is possibly TRBD1 (5 bases). Germline loops: CDR1 SGHRS, CDR2 YFSETQ. Between the trimmed V and J ends, which lost 3 bases and 2 bases, there was a span of 14 bases. CDR3 length: 15 amino acids.

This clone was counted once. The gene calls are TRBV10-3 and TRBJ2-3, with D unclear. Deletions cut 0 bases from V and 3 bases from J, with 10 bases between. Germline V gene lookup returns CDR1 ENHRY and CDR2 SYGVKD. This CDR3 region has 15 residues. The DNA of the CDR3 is TGTGCCATCAGTGAGTCGGCTACCCTGACAGATACGCAGTATTTT. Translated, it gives CAISESATLTDTQYF.

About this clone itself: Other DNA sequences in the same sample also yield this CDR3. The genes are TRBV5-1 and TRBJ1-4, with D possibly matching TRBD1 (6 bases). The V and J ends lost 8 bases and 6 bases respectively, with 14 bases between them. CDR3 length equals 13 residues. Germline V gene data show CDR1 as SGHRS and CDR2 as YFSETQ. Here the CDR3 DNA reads TGCGCCAGTGGCAGGGGATTAGATGAAAAACTGTTTTTT. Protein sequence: CASGRGLDEKLFF.

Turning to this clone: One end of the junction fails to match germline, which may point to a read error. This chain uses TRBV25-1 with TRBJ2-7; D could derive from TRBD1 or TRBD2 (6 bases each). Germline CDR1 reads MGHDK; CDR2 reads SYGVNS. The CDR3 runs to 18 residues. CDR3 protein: CATSDLTPTGRTSYEQYF. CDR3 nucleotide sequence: TGTGCCACCAGTGATTTGACCCCTACAGGGAGGACCTCCTACGAGCAGTACTTC.

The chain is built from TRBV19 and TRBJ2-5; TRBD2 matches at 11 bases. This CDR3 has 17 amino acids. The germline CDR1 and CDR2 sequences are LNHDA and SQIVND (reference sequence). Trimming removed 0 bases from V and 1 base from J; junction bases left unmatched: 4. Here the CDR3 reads CASSIDPSGGSQETQYF. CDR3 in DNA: TGTGCCAGTAGTATAGATCCTAGCGGGGGGTCCCAAGAGACCCAGTACTTC.

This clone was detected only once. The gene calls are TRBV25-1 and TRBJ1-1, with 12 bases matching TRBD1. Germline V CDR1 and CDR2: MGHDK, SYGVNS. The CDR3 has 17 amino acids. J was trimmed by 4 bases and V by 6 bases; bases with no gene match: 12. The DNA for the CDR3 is TGTGCCAGCAGACAAACTGGGACAGGGGGCATCGGCACTGAAGCTTTCTTT. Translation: CASRQTGTGGIGTEAFF.

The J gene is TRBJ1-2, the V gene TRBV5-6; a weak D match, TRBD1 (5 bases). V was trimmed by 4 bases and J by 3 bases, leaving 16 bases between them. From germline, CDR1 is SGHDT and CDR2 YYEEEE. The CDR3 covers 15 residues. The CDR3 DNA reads TGTGCCAGCAGCCCCGGGACGCTATTAGACTATGGCTACACCTTC. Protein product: CASSPGTLLDYGYTF.

CDR3 sequence reads: CASSTGKGHEQYF. The CDR3 DNA follows: TGTGCCAGCAGCACTGGTAAGGGCCACGAGCAGTACTTC. The chain combines TRBV5-6 with TRBJ2-7; D not certain. V was clipped by 4 bases and J by 5 bases, with 13 bases between them. The CDR3 length is 13 residues. Per germline, CDR1 SGHDT and CDR2 YYEEEE.

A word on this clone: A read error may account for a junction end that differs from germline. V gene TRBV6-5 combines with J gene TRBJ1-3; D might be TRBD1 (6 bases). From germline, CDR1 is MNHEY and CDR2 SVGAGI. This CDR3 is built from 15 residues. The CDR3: CTSSPDRFPGNTIYF. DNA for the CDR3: TGTACCAGCAGCCCAGACAGGTTCCCTGGAAACACCATATATTTT.

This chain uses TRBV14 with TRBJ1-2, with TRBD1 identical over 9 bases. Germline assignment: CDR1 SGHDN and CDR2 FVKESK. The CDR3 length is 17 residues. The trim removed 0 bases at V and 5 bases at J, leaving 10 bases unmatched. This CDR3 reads CASSQDYTQGALYGYTF. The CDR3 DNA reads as TGTGCCAGCAGCCAAGACTACACACAGGGGGCGCTTTATGGCTACACCTTC.

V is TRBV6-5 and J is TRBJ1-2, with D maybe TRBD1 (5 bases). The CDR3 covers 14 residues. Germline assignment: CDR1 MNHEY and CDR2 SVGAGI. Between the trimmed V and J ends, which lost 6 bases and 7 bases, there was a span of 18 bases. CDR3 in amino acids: CASSPGTGAFGYTF. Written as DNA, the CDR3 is TGTGCCAGCAGCCCCGGGACGGGTGCCTTTGGCTACACCTTC.

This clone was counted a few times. CDR3 sequence: CASSIGGRAFF. The DNA for the CDR3 is TGTGCCAGTAGTATTGGAGGGAGAGCTTTCTTT. This sequence joins TRBV19 and TRBJ1-1; no clear D gene. CDR1 and CDR2 from the germline V gene are LNHDA and SQIVND (reference sequence). The CDR3 totals 11 residues. V lost 3 bases to trimming and J lost 10 bases, with 9 bases between them.

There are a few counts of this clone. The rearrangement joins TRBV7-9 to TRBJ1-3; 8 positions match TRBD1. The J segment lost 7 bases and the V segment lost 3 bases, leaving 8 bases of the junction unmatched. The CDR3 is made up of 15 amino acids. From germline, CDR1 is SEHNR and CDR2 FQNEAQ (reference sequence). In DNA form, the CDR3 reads TGTGCCAGCAGCTTGGGGTCAGGGGGCGCGAACACCATATATTTT. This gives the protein CASSLGSGGANTIYF.

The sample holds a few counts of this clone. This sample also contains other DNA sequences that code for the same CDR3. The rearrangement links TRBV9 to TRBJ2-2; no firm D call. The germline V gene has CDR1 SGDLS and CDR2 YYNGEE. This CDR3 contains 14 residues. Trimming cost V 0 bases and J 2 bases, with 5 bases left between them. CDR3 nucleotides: TGTGCCAGCAGCGTAGCCTCCAACACCGGGGAGCTGTTTTTT. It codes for CASSVASNTGELFF.

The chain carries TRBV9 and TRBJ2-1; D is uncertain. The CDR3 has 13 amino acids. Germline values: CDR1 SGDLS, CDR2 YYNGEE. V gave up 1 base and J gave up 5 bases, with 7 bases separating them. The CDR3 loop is CASSVRVNNEQFF. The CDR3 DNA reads TGTGCCAGCAGCGTACGAGTAAACAATGAGCAGTTCTTC. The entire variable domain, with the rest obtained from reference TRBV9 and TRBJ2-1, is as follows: DSGVTQTPKHLITATGQRVTLRCSPRSGDLSVYWYQQSLDQGLQFLIQYYNGEERAKGNILERFSAQQFPDLHSELNLSSLELGDSALYFCASSVRVNNEQFFGPGTRLTVL.

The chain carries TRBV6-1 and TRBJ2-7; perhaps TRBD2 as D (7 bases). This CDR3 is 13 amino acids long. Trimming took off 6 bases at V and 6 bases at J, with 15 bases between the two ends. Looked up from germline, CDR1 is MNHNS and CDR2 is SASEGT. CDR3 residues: CASRGGGSREQYF. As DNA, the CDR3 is TGTGCCAGCAGGGGAGGGGGGTCCCGCGAGCAGTACTTC.

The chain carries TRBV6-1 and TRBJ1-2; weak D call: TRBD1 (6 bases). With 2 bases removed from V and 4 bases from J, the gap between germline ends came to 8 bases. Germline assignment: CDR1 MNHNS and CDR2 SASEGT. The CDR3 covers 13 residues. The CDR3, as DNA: TGTGCCAGCAGTGAACAGGACAGCTATGGCTACACCTTC. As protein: CASSEQDSYGYTF.

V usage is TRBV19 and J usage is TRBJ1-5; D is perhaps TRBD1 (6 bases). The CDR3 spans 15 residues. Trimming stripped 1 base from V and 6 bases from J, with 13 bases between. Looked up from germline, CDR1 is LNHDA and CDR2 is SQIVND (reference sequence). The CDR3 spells CASSIGARGSQPQHF. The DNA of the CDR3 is TGTGCCAGTAGTATAGGGGCCAGGGGAAGTCAGCCCCAGCATTTT.

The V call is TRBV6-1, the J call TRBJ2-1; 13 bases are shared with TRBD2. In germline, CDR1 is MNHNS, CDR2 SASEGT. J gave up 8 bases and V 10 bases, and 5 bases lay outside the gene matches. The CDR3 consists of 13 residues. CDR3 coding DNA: TGTGCCACCAGGACTAGCGGGGGCTATGAGCAGTTCTTC. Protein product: CATRTSGGYEQFF.

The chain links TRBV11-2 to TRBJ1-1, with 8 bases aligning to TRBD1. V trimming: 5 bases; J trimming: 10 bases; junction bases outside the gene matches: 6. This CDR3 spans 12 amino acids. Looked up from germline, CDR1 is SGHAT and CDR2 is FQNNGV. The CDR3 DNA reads TGTGCCAGCAGCCCCCAGGGGGCAGGAGCTTTCTTT. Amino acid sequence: CASSPQGAGAFF. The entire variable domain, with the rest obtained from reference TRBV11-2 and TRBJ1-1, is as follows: EAGVAQSPRYKIIEKRQSVAFWCNPISGHATLYWYQQILGQGPKLLIQFQNNGVVDDSQLPKDRFSAERLKGVDSTLKIQPAKLEDSAVYLCASSPQGAGAFFGQGTRLTVV.

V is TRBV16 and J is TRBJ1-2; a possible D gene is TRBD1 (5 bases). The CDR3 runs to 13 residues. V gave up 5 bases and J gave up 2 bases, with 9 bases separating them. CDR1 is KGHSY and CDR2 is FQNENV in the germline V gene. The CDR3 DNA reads TGTGCCAGCAGCGCCAACAGGAACTATGGCTACACCTTC. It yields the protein CASSANRNYGYTF.

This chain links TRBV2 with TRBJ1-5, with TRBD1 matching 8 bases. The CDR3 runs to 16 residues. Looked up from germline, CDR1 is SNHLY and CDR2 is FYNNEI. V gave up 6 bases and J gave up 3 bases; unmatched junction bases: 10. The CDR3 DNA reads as TGTGCCAGCAGGGCCCAACCGACAGGGGACAATCAGCCCCAGCATTTT. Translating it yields CASRAQPTGDNQPQHF. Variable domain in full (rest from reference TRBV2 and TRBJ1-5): EPEVTQTPSHQVTQMGQEVILRCVPISNHLYFYWYRQILGQKVEFLVSFYNNEISEKSEIFDDQFSVERPDGSNFTLKIRSTKLEDSAMYFCASRAQPTGDNQPQHFGDGTRLSIL.